Listed below are T cell receptor beta chains from one sample, sequenced in a study of memory CD4+ T cells and cytomegalovirus serostatus. Method: immunoSEQ multiplex PCR; TCRdb's copy keeps in-frame clones and lacks some. The sample contains tens of thousands of clones, just under 80% of which appear only once. Sequencing was performed on memory CD4+ T cells from blood. The receptors shown here come from an adult in good health and CMV-seronegative. Both conserved end residues are part of each CDR3. Each record gives: V gene, D gene, J gene, clone size, CDR3 protein, CDR3 DNA. The D gene is left open where the match is weak. Where a row states a size, it is once, few, many or the class of an expanded clone; other rows omit it.

V: TRBV29-1
D: -
J: TRBJ2-5
size: -
CDR3: CSVERDPVTQYF
DNA: TGCAGCGTCGAGAGGGACCCGGTGACCCAGTACTTC

V: TRBV2
D: -
J: TRBJ2-2
size: -
CDR3: CASSEALFTGNTGELFF
DNA: TGTGCCAGCAGTGAAGCGCTTTTTACAGGGAACACCGGGGAGCTGTTTTTT

V: TRBV6-5
D: -
J: TRBJ2-1
size: once
CDR3: CASSYIRQADNEQFF
DNA: TGTGCCAGCAGTTACATTCGACAGGCGGACAATGAGCAGTTCTTC

V: TRBV6-1
D: -
J: TRBJ1-1
size: medium-sized
CDR3: CASSNSLGVF
DNA: TGTGCCAGCAGTAATAGTTTAGGAGTTTTT

V: TRBV29-1
D: -
J: TRBJ2-3
size: once
CDR3: CSARTGDTQYF
DNA: TGCAGTGCACGGACGGGGGATACGCAGTATTTT

V: TRBV6-1
D: -
J: TRBJ1-5
size: -
CDR3: CASTLERGQPQHF
DNA: TGTGCCAGCACCCTGGAGAGGGGTCAGCCCCAGCATTTT

V: TRBV30
D: -
J: TRBJ2-7
size: once
CDR3: CARRQGPGNEQYF
DNA: TGTGCCCGAAGGCAGGGTCCGGGAAACGAGCAGTACTTC

V: TRBV19
D: -
J: TRBJ2-2
size: -
CDR3: CASSMNRALGNTGELFF
DNA: TGTGCCAGTAGTATGAATCGTGCCCTGGGGAACACCGGGGAGCTGTTTTTT

V: TRBV29-1
D: TRBD1
J: TRBJ2-7
size: -
CDR3: CSIRQGAASEQYF
DNA: TGCAGCATAAGACAGGGGGCCGCTAGCGAGCAGTACTTC

V: TRBV12-5
D: -
J: TRBJ1-1
size: -
CDR3: CASGLEVNTEAFF
DNA: TGTGCTAGTGGTTTGGAAGTGAACACTGAAGCTTTCTTT

V: TRBV27
D: TRBD2
J: TRBJ2-1
size: -
CDR3: CASHSSGRAKFF
DNA: TGTGCCAGCCATTCTAGCGGGAGGGCGAAGTTCTTC

V: TRBV4-2
D: -
J: TRBJ1-1
size: -
CDR3: CASSQDSFRGSTEAFF
DNA: TGTGCCAGCAGCCAAGACTCTTTCAGGGGATCAACTGAAGCTTTCTTT

V: TRBV4-2
D: -
J: TRBJ1-3
size: -
CDR3: CASSQAGILSGNTIYF
DNA: TGTGCCAGCAGCCAAGCAGGGATACTCTCTGGAAACACCATATATTTT

V: TRBV29-1
D: TRBD1
J: TRBJ2-7
size: -
CDR3: CSVRNRGHAYEQYF
DNA: TGCAGCGTCCGCAACAGGGGGCACGCCTACGAGCAGTACTTC

V: TRBV7-9
D: -
J: TRBJ1-1
size: -
CDR3: CASSPTGDTEAFF
DNA: TGTGCCAGCAGCCCAACGGGGGACACTGAAGCTTTCTTT

V: TRBV30
D: TRBD1
J: TRBJ2-1
size: -
CDR3: CAWSALTGLNNEQFF
DNA: TGTGCCTGGAGTGCGCTGACAGGGCTTAACAATGAGCAGTTCTTC

V: TRBV7-3
D: -
J: TRBJ2-7
size: -
CDR3: CASSDGTSSGQYF
DNA: TGTGCCAGCAGCGATGGGACATCCTCTGGGCAGTACTTC

V: TRBV7-2
D: -
J: TRBJ2-3
size: -
CDR3: CASSSSVRDTQYF
DNA: TGTGCCAGCAGCTCTAGCGTCAGAGATACGCAGTATTTT

V: TRBV6-1
D: -
J: TRBJ2-7
size: -
CDR3: CASRLTGPSLYEQYF
DNA: TGTGCCAGCAGACTCACGGGACCCTCCCTCTACGAGCAGTACTTC

V: TRBV27
D: -
J: TRBJ2-7
size: -
CDR3: CASSRPDSYEQYF
DNA: TGTGCCAGCAGTCGACCGGACAGCTACGAGCAGTACTTC

V: TRBV27
D: -
J: TRBJ2-7
size: -
CDR3: CASSNLGLTDPSYEQYF
DNA: TGTGCCAGCAGTAATTTAGGCTTGACAGACCCCTCCTACGAGCAGTACTTC

V: TRBV6-6
D: -
J: TRBJ2-5
size: -
CDR3: CASSYSGRQETQYF
DNA: TGTGCCAGCAGTTACTCGGGGAGGCAAGAGACCCAGTACTTC

V: TRBV5-6
D: TRBD1
J: TRBJ1-2
size: -
CDR3: CASSLVGGNYGYTF
DNA: TGTGCCAGCAGCTTGGTAGGGGGCAACTATGGCTACACCTTC

V: TRBV19
D: -
J: TRBJ2-5
size: -
CDR3: CASSASQETQYF
DNA: TGTGCCAGTTCCGCGAGTCAAGAGACCCAGTACTTC

V: TRBV11-2
D: TRBD1
J: TRBJ2-1
size: -
CDR3: CASSRRDRGLNEQFF
DNA: TGTGCCAGCAGCCGCCGGGACAGGGGGCTGAATGAGCAGTTCTTC

V: TRBV6-4
D: TRBD1
J: TRBJ2-5
size: -
CDR3: CASSRGLGETQYF
DNA: TGTGCCAGCAGCAGGGGGCTGGGAGAGACCCAGTACTTC

V: TRBV19
D: -
J: TRBJ2-7
size: -
CDR3: CASSIGRGGGLSYEQYF
DNA: TGTGCCAGTAGTATCGGCAGGGGAGGCGGTCTCTCCTACGAGCAGTACTTC